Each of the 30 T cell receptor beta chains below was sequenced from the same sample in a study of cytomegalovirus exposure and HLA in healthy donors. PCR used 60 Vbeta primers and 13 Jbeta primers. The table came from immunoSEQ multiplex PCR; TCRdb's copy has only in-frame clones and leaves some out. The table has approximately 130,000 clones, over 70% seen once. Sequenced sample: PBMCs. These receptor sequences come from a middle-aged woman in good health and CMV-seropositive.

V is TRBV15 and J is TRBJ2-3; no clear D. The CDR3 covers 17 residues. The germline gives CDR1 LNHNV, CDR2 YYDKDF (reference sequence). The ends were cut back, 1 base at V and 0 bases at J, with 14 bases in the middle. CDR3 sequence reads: CATSRGRFAASTDTQYF. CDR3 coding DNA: TGTGCCACCAGCAGAGGGCGGTTTGCGGCTAGCACAGATACGCAGTATTTT.

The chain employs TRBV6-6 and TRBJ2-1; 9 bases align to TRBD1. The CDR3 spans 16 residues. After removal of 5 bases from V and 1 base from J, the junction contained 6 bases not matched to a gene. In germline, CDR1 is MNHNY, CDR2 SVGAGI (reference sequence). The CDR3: CASSGQQGASYNEQFF. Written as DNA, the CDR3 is TGTGCCAGCAGTGGACAACAGGGGGCTTCCTACAATGAGCAGTTCTTC.

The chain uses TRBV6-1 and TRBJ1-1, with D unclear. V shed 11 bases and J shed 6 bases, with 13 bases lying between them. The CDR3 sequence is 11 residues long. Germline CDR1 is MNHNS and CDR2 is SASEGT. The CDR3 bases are TGTGCCTCTTCGCGGCTGGCTGAAGCTTTCTTT. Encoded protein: CASSRLAEAFF.

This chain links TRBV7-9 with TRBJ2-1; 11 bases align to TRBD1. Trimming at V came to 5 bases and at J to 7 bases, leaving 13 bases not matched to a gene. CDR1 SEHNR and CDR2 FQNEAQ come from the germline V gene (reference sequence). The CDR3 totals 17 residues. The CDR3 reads CASSPRPGTGGRNEQFF. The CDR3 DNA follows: TGTGCCAGCAGCCCCAGGCCTGGGACAGGGGGGAGAAATGAGCAGTTCTTC.

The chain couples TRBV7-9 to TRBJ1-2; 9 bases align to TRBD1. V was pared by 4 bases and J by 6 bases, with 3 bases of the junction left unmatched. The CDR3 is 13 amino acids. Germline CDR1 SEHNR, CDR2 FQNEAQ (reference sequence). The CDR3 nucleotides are TGTGCCAGCAGCTCCAGGGACAGGGATGGCTACACCTTC. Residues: CASSSRDRDGYTF.

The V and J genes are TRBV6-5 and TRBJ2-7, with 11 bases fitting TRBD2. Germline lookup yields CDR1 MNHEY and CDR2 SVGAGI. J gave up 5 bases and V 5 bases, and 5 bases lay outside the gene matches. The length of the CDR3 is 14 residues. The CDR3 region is CASSIAGGPNEQYF. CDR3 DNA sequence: TGTGCCAGCAGTATAGCGGGAGGGCCGAACGAGCAGTACTTC.

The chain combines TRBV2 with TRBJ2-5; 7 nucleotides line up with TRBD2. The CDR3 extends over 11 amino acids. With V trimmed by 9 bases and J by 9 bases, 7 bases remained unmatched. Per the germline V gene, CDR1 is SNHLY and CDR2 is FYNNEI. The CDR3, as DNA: TGTGCCAGTCGTGGACGGGAGGCCCAGTACTTC. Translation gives CASRGREAQYF. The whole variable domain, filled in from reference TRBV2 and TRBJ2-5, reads EPEVTQTPSHQVTQMGQEVILRCVPISNHLYFYWYRQILGQKVEFLVSFYNNEISEKSEIFDDQFSVERPDGSNFTLKIRSTKLEDSAMYFCASRGREAQYFGPGTRLLVL.

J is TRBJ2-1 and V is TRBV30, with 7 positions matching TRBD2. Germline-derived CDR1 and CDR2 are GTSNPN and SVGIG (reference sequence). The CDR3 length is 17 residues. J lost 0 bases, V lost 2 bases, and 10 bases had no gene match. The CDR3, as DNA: TGTGCCTGGAGTATACTAGCGCCGACGAGCTCCTACAATGAGCAGTTCTTC. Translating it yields CAWSILAPTSSYNEQFF. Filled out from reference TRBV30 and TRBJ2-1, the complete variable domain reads SQTIHQWPATLVQPVGSPLSLECTVEGTSNPNLYWYRQAAGRGLQLLFYSVGIGQISSEVPQNLSASRPQDRQFILSSKKLLLSDSGFYLCAWSILAPTSSYNEQFFGPGTRLTVL.

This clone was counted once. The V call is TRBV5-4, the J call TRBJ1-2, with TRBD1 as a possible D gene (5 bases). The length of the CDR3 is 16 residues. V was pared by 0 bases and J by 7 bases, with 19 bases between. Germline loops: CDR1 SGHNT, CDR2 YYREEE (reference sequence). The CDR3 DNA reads TGTGCCAGCAGCTTGGGGGCAGGGAAGGGTTCGGGTGGCTACACCTTC. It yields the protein CASSLGAGKGSGGYTF.

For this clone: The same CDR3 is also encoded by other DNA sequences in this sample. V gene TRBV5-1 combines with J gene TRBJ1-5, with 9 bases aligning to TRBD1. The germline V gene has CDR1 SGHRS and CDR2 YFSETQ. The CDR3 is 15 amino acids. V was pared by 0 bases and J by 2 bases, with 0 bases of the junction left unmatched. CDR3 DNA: TGCGCCAGCAGCTTGGGGACAGGGGGCAATCAGCCCCAGCATTTT. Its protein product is CASSLGTGGNQPQHF.

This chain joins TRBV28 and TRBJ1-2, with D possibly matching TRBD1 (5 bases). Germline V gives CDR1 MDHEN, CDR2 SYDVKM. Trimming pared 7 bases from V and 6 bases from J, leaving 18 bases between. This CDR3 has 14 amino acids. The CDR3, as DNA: TGTGCCAGCACTTACTTCCAGGGTCTCAATGGCTACACCTTC. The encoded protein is CASTYFQGLNGYTF.

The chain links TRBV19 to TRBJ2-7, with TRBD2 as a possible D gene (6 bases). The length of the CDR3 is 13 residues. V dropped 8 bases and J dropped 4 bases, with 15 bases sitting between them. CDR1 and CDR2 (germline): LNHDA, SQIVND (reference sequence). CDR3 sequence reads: CASGPGLLYEQYF. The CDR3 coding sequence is TGTGCCAGTGGTCCGGGACTCTTGTACGAGCAGTACTTC. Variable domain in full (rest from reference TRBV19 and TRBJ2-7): DGGITQSPKYLFRKEGQNVTLSCEQNLNHDAMYWYRQDPGQGLRLIYYSQIVNDFQKGDIAEGYSVSREKKESFPLTVTSAQKNPTAFYLCASGPGLLYEQYFGPGTRLTVT.

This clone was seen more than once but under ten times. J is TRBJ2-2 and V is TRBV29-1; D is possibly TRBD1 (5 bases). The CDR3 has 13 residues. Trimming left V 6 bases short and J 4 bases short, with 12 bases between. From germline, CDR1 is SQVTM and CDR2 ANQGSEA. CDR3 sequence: CSVSSQGTGELFF. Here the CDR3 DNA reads TGCAGCGTCTCGTCTCAGGGCACCGGGGAGCTGTTTTTT.

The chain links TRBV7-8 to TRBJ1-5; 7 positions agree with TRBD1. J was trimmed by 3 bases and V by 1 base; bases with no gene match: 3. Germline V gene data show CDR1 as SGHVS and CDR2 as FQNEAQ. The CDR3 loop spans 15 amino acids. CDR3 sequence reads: CASSLVDRLNQPQHF. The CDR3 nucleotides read TGTGCCAGCAGCTTAGTGGACAGGCTCAATCAGCCCCAGCATTTT.

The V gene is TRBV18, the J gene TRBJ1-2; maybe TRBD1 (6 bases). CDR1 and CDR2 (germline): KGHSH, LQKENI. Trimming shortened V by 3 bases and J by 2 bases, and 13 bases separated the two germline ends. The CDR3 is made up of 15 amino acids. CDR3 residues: CASSPAPQGNYGYTF. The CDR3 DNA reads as TGTGCCAGCTCACCTGCTCCGCAGGGGAACTATGGCTACACCTTC.

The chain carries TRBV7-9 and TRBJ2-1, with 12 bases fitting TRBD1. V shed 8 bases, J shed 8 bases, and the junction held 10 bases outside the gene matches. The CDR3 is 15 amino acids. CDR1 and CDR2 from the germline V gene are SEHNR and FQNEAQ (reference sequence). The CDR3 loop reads CASSYTGTGGHEQFF. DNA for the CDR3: TGTGCCAGCTCCTACACCGGGACAGGGGGCCATGAGCAGTTCTTC.

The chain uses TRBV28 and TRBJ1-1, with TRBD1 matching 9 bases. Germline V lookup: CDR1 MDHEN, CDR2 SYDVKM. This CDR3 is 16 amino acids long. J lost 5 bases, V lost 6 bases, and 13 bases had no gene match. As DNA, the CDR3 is TGTGCCAGCAGCCGGACCACAGGGGGCCGGGGGACTGAAGCTTTCTTT. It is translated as CASSRTTGGRGTEAFF. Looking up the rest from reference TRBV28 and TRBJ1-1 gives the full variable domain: DVKVTQSSRYLVKRTGEKVFLECVQDMDHENMFWYRQDPGLGLRLIYFSYDVKMKEKGDIPEGYSVSREKKERFSLILESASTNQTSMYLCASSRTTGGRGTEAFFGQGTRLTVV.

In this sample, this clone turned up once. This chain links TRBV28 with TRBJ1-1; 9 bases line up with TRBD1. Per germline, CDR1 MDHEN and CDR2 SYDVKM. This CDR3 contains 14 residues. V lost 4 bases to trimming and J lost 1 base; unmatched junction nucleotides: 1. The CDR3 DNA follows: TGTGCCAGCAGTTGGGACAGGGAGAACACTGAAGCTTTCTTT. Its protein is CASSWDRENTEAFF.

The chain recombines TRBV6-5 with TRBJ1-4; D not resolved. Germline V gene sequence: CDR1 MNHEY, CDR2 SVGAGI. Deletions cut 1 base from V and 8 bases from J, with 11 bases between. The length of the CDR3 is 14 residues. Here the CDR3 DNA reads TGTGCCAGCAGTTACTTGAGACGGAGGGAAAAACTGTTTTTT. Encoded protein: CASSYLRRREKLFF.

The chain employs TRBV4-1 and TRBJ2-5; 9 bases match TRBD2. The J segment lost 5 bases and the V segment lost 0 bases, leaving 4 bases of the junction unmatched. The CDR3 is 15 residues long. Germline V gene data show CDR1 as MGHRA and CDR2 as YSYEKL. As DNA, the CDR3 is TGCGCCAGCAGCCAAGATGTAGCGGGGGCGGAGACCCAGTACTTC. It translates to CASSQDVAGAETQYF.

The CDR3 sequence: CASSEEASALYGEQYF. The CDR3 nucleotides are TGTGCCAGCAGTGAAGAGGCTAGCGCCCTTTACGGGGAGCAGTACTTC. The chain joins TRBV6-1 to TRBJ2-7; tentatively, D is TRBD2 (6 bases). V was clipped by 1 base and J by 7 bases, with 20 bases between them. Per the germline V gene, CDR1 is MNHNS and CDR2 is SASEGT. The CDR3 extends over 16 amino acids.

The CDR3 loop reads CASGSDRVPWEQFF. DNA for the CDR3: TGTGCCAGTGGGTCGGACAGGGTTCCCTGGGAGCAGTTCTTC. This chain links TRBV28 with TRBJ2-1; 8 bases fit TRBD1. From germline, CDR1 is MDHEN and CDR2 SYDVKM. V shed 9 bases, J shed 10 bases, and the junction held 14 bases outside the gene matches. The CDR3 is 14 residues long. The whole variable domain, filled in from reference TRBV28 and TRBJ2-1, reads DVKVTQSSRYLVKRTGEKVFLECVQDMDHENMFWYRQDPGLGLRLIYFSYDVKMKEKGDIPEGYSVSREKKERFSLILESASTNQTSMYLCASGSDRVPWEQFFGPGTRLTVL.

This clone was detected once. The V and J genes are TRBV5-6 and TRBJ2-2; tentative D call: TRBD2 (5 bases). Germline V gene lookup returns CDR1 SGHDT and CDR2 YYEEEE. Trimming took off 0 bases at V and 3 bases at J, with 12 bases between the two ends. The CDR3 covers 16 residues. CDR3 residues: CASSLGVRVDTGELFF. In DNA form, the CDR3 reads TGTGCCAGCAGCTTGGGGGTGAGGGTGGACACCGGGGAGCTGTTTTTT.

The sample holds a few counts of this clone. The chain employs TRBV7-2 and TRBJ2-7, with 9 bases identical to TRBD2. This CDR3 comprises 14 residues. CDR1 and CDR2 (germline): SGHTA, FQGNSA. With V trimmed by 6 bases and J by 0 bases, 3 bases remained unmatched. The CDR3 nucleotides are TGTGCCAGCAGAGATAGCGGGAGCTCCTACGAGCAGTACTTC. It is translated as CASRDSGSSYEQYF.

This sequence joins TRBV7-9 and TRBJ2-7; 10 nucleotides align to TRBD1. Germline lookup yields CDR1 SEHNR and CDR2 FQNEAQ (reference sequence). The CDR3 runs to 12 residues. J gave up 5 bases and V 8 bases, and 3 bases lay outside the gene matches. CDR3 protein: CASGTGDHEQYF. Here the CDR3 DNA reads TGTGCCAGCGGGACAGGGGACCACGAGCAGTACTTC.

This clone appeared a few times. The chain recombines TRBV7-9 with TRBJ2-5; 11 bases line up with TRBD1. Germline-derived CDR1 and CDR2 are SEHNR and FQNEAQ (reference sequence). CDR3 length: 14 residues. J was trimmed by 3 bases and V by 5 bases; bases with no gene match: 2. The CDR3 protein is CASSRGQGEETQYF. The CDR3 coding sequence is TGTGCCAGCAGCAGGGGACAGGGGGAAGAGACCCAGTACTTC.

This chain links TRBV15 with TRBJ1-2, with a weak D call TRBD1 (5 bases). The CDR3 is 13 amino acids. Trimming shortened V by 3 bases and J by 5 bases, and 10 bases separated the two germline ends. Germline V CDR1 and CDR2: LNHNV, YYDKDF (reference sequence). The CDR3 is CATSRTEDYGYTF. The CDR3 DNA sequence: TGTGCCACCAGCAGGACAGAAGATTATGGCTACACCTTC. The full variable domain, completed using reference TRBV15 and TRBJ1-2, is DAMVIQNPRYQVTQFGKPVTLSCSQTLNHNVMYWYQQKSSQAPKLLFHYYDKDFNNEADTPDNFQSRRPNTSFCFLDIRSPGLGDTAMYLCATSRTEDYGYTFGSGTRLTVV.

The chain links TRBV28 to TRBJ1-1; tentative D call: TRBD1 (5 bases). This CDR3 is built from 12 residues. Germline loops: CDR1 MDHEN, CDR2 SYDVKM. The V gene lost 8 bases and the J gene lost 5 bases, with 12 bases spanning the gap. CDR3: CASRQRGTEAFF. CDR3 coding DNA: TGTGCCAGCCGGCAGCGGGGGACTGAAGCTTTCTTT.

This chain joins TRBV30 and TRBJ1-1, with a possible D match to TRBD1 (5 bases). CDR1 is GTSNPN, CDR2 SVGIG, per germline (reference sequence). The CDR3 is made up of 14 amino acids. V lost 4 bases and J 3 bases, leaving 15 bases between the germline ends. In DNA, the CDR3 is TGTGCCTGGAAGTTGCCGGGGGTCCACACTGAAGCTTTCTTT. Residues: CAWKLPGVHTEAFF. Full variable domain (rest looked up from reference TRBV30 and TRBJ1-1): SQTIHQWPATLVQPVGSPLSLECTVEGTSNPNLYWYRQAAGRGLQLLFYSVGIGQISSEVPQNLSASRPQDRQFILSSKKLLLSDSGFYLCAWKLPGVHTEAFFGQGTRLTVV.

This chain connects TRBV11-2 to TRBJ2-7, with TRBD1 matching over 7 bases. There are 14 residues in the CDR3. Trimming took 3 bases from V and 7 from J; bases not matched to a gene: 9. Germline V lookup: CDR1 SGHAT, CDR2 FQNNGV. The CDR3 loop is CASSFLRQGAEQYF. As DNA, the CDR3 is TGTGCCAGCAGCTTCTTAAGACAGGGAGCAGAGCAGTACTTC. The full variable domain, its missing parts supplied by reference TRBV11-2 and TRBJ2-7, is EAGVAQSPRYKIIEKRQSVAFWCNPISGHATLYWYQQILGQGPKLLIQFQNNGVVDDSQLPKDRFSAERLKGVDSTLKIQPAKLEDSAVYLCASSFLRQGAEQYFGPGTRLTVT.